This T cell receptor beta chain was obtained from a study of shared clonotypes between healthy human individuals. Study-wide findings and caveats: For naive CD4 cells, roughly 5% of clonotypes were shared across a few donors. In general, naive subsets displayed greater estimated richness than memory subsets did.

The protocol was immunoSEQ multiplex PCR, while the TCRdb copy is restricted to in-frame clones and leaves out a portion. The sample holds roughly 1.5 million clones; about 98% are singletons and the top ten take around 0.47%. The CDR3 totals 15 residues. The V gene's germline CDR1 is MDHEN and CDR2 SYDVKM. The ends lost 0 bases at V and 6 bases at J; junction bases unmatched: 4. To note about this clone: Its antigen remains unidentified.

The chain recombines TRBV28 with TRBJ2-3, with 9 bases matching TRBD2. The receptor was isolated from a man aged 25-45 years in good health. Material: naive CD4+ T cells sorted from blood. Specified subset: CD45RA+ positively selected. CDR3 DNA sequence: TGTGCCAGCAGTTTATGGCGGGAGGGCCGGGATACGCAGTATTTT. This encodes CASSLWREGRDTQYF.